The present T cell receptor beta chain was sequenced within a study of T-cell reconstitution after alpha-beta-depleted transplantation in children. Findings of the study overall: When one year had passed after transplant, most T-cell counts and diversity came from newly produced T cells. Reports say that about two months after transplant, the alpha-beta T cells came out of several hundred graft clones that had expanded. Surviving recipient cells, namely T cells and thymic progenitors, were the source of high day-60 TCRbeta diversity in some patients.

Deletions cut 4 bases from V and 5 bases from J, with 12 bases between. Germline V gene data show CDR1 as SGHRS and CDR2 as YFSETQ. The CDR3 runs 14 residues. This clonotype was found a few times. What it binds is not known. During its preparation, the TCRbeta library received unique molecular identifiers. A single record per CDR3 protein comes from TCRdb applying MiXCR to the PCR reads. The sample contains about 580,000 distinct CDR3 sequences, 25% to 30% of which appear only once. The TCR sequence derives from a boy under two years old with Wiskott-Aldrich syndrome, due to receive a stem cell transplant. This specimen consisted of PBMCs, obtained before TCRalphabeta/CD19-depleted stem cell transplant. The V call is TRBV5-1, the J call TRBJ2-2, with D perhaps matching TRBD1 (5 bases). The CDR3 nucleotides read TGCGCCAGCAGCACCGACAGTCGGACCGGGGAGCTGTTTTTT. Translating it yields CASSTDSRTGELFF.